This T cell receptor (beta chain) stems from a study of regulatory T cells in long-lasting Graves disease. Relying on iRepertoire HTBI primers and Arm-PCR of CDR3 regions, the team built TCR beta libraries. TCRdb independently ran MiXCR on the multiplex PCR reads; one entry per CDR3 protein. The table has 200,000 to 250,000 distinct CDR3 sequences, roughly 20% seen once; the top ten hold approximately 10%. This CDR3 has 16 amino acids. Germline values: CDR1 SGDLS, CDR2 YYNGEE. Trimming stripped 0 bases from V and 9 bases from J, with 19 bases between. Findings of the study overall: What was studied was peripheral blood only, and not thyroid tissue.

This clonotype was seen ten or more times. The antigen remains unidentified. Time point here: newly diagnosed GD, antithyroid drugs for less than 3 months. Generation of the TCR library employed RNA extracted from PBMCs. This same sample was also part of a study on T cells in Graves' hyperthyroidism and ophthalmopathy. This second study notes: The blood repertoire included most of the expanded thyroid clonotypes above 0.001.

The specimen was peripheral blood mononuclear cells (PBMCs), collected at new diagnosis, from a patient treated with antithyroid drugs. The chain combines TRBV9 with TRBJ2-1; perhaps TRBD1 as D (5 bases). This clonotype was sampled from a woman aged 25 to 39 with Graves disease. The CDR3 loop is CASSVVPDSALGEQFF. CDR3 sequence (DNA): TGTGCCAGCAGCGTAGTCCCAGACAGCGCCCTAGGTGAGCAGTTCTTC.